These 4 T cell receptor beta chains were all obtained from the same sample, sequenced in a study of CXCR3-negative and CXCR3-positive naive CD8 T cells. Regarding the study as a whole: Hydrophobicity of TRB CDR3s was greater in CXCR3-positive naive cells than in CXCR3-negative naive cells.

Their recognized antigens are unknown. Researchers prepared the TRB cDNA libraries using 5' RACE with UMI labels. TCRdb processed the 5' RACE reads again and assigns one entry to each CDR3 protein, with no DNA. The sample's table shows about 130,000 distinct CDR3 sequences. The sequenced sample consisted of naive CXCR3+ CD8+ T cells from blood. Subset meaning: CD45RO-CCR7+CD27+CD95- naive CD8+ T cells expressing CXCR3 (TNR3+). The receptor source for this set is a human donor in good health. Some clones in this sample may be carry-over from other donors' samples.

The CDR3 protein is CASRTQGSNQPQHF. The gene calls are TRBV27 and TRBJ1-5. The CDR3 is made up of 14 amino acids. Germline CDR1 reads MNHEY; CDR2 reads SMNVEV (reference sequence).

The V and J genes are TRBV6-2 or TRBV6-3 and TRBJ2-3; the TCRdb D gene call, TRBD1, has no DNA to confirm it. The CDR3 length is 16 residues. Germline V gives CDR1 MNHEY, CDR2 SVGEGT. CDR3 region: CARRQTTGEPEDTQYF.

This sequence joins TRBV29-1 and TRBJ1-2; checking the TCRdb D call of TRBD1 is not possible without DNA. The CDR3 is made up of 12 amino acids. Germline V lookup: CDR1 SQVTM, CDR2 ANQGSEA. The CDR3 spells CSVQTQGKGYTF.

V usage is TRBV7-9 and J usage is TRBJ1-1; TCRdb's D gene call, TRBD1, goes unchecked for lack of DNA. Germline V lookup: CDR1 SEHNR, CDR2 FQNEAQ (reference sequence). The CDR3 has 16 residues. The CDR3 spells CASSLAVGGMNTEAFF.